This T cell receptor (beta chain) was identified during a study of tumor-infiltrating lymphocytes in localized non-small cell lung cancer. TCRdb's table, derived via immunoSEQ multiplex PCR, lists solely in-frame clones and lacks some. This repertoire shows 11,000 or so clones, 70% to 80% found once; its top ten account for approximately 16%. V lost 2 bases and J lost 2; bases outside the gene matches: 6. The germline V gene has CDR1 MNHNY and CDR2 SVGAGI (reference sequence). The CDR3 covers 16 residues. The V gene is TRBV6-6, the J gene TRBJ1-3; 7 bases map to TRBD1. Sequencing was performed on uninvolved lung tissue not adjacent to the tumor. This TCR came from a human donor with non-small cell lung cancer. The DNA for the CDR3 is TGTGCCAGCAGTTACCAGGGGGGAATCGCTGGAAACACCATATATTTT. It translates to CASSYQGGIAGNTIYF.